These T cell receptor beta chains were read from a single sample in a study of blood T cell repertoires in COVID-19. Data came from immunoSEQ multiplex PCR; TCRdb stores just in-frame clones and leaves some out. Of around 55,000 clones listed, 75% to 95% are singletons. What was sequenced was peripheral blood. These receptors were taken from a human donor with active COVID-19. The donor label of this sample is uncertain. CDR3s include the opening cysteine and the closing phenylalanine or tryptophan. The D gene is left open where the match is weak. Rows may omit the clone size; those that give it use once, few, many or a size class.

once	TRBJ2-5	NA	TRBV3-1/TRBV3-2	TGTGCCAGCAGCCACGCCGGGCAGGGAGAGACCCAGTACTTC	CASSHAGQGETQYF
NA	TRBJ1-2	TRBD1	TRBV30	TGTGCCTGGAGTGGCCCACAGGGGGCCGGCTATGGCTACACCTTC	CAWSGPQGAGYGYTF
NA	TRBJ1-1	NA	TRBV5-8	TGTGCCAGCAGCTTGGTGGGGGTGGGGGCCGGGTTGAACACTGAAGCTTTCTTT	CASSLVGVGAGLNTEAFF
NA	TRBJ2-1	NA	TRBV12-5	TGTGCTAGTGGTTTGGTAAAAGGAGGGGCGGTAGGAAGCAATGAGCAGTTCTTC	CASGLVKGGAVGSNEQFF
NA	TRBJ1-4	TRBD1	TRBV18	TGTGCCAGCTCACCACTAGGGGGCGCTTATAATGAAAAACTGTTTTTT	CASSPLGGAYNEKLFF
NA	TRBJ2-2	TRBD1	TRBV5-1	TGCGCCAGCAGCTTTCCGGGACAGAAGAACACCGGGGAGCTGTTTTTT	CASSFPGQKNTGELFF
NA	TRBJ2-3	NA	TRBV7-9	TGTGCCAGCAGCTTCAAGTACGCGGGGGCTAGTACAGATACGCAGTATTTT	CASSFKYAGASTDTQYF
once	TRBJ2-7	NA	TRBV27	TGTGCCAGCAGTTTATCGGGACTCCCCTACGAGCAGTACTTC	CASSLSGLPYEQYF
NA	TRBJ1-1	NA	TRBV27	TGTGCCAGCAGTTTAGGGACAACCACTGAAGCTTTCTTT	CASSLGTTTEAFF
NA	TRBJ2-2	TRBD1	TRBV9	TGTGCCAGCAGCGGCACAGGGGGATCCGGGGAGCTGTTTTTT	CASSGTGGSGELFF
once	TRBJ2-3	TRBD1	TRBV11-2	TGTGCCAGCAGCTTAGTGGGCAGGGGGACAGATACGCAGTATTTT	CASSLVGRGTDTQYF
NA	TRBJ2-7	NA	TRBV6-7	TGTGCCAGCAGTTACTCGACAACCAGCTCCTACGAGCAGTACTTC	CASSYSTTSSYEQYF
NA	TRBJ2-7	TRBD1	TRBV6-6	TGTGCCAGTACCCCGTGGGACAGGGCCTACGAGCAGTACTTC	CASTPWDRAYEQYF
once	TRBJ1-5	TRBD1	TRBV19	TGTGCCAGTAGTGGAGACAGGGGGCTGTCTCAGCCCCAGCATTTT	CASSGDRGLSQPQHF
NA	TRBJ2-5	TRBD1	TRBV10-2	TGCGCCTCCTGCTCCGGGACAGTGGAGACCCAGTACTTC	CASCSGTVETQYF
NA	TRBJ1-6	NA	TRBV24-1	TGTGCCACCAGTGATACGGACAGAGGAGATTCACCCCTCCACTTT	CATSDTDRGDSPLHF
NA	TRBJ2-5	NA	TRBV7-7	TGTGCTAGCAGCTACCGATCGGGGTTACAAGAGACCCAGTACTTC	CASSYRSGLQETQYF
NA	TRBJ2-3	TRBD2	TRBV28	TGTGCCAGCAGTTTCCAAGGGACAGTGGGGACTAGCGGGAGGGCCCCAGATACGCAGTATTTT	CASSFQGTVGTSGRAPDTQYF
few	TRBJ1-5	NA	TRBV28	TGTGCCAGCAGTTCAAGAGGCCGAGCAGGCAATCAGCCCCAGCATTTT	CASSSRGRAGNQPQHF
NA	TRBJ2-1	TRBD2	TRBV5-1	TGCGCCAGCAGCTTGACTAGCGGGAGCTACAATGAGCAGTTCTTC	CASSLTSGSYNEQFF
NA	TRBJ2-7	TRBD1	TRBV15	TGTGCCACCAGCGGCCGGGACAGGGGTTACGAGCAGTACTTC	CATSGRDRGYEQYF
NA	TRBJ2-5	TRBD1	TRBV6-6	TGTGCCAGCATGGGAGGACAGGGGACAGAGACCCAGTACTTC	CASMGGQGTETQYF
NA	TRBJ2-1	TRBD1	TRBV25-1	TGTGCCAGCAAGGGACAGGGGTTAAGGGATGCGTACAATGAGCAGTTCTTC	CASKGQGLRDAYNEQFF
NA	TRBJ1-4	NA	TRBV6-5	TGTGCCAGCAGTATAGGGACTCTAGGAAAACTGTTTTTT	CASSIGTLGKLFF
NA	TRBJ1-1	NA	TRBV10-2	TGCGCCAGCAGTGAGTCATGGCCCACTGAAGCTTTCTTT	CASSESWPTEAFF
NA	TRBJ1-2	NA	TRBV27	TGTGCCAGCTGGGGAGCGAACTATGGCTACACCTTC	CASWGANYGYTF
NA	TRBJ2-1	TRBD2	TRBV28	TGTGCCAGCAGTTTAAGCGGGAGTTACTACAATGAGCAGTTCTTC	CASSLSGSYYNEQFF
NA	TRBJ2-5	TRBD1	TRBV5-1	TGCGCCAGCAGCTTGGCCGAGGGGACAGGGAAGGGAGAGACCCAGTACTTC	CASSLAEGTGKGETQYF
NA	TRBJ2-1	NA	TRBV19	TGTGCCAGTAGTGCCGAGACAGGGAGGAATGAGCAGTTCTTC	CASSAETGRNEQFF
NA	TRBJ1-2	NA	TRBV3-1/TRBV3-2	TGTGCCAGCAGCCAAGGACTGGGCTATGGCTACACCTTC	CASSQGLGYGYTF
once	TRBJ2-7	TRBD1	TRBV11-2	TGTGCCAGCAGCTCCGTTGGACAGGGGAGGTACGAGCAGTACTTC	CASSSVGQGRYEQYF
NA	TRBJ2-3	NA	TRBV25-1	TGTGCCAGTTTACTTTGGCCAGGGATAGATACGCAGTATTTT	CASLLWPGIDTQYF
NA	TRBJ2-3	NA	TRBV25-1	TGTGCCAGCAGTGACCTAAGGCTCGGGTCAGGAGGAGGAGATACGCAGTATTTT	CASSDLRLGSGGGDTQYF
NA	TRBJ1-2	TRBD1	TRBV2	TGTGCCAGCAGGCGCCTACAGGGGGCGAGTGGCTACACCTTC	CASRRLQGASGYTF
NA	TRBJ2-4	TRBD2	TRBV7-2	TGTGCCAGCAGCCGGGACTACCAAAACATTCAGTACTTC	CASSRDYQNIQYF
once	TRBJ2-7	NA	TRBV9	TGTGCCAGCAGCGTAGAAGCTAACCCACGAGAGCAGTACTTC	CASSVEANPREQYF
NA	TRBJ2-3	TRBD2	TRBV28	TGTGCCAGCACCGTAGGGGCGGGAGCCCGCGCAGATACGCAGTATTTT	CASTVGAGARADTQYF
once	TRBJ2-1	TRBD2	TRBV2	TGTGCCAGCTCGGGACTAGCGGGAATTGATGAGCAGTTCTTC	CASSGLAGIDEQFF
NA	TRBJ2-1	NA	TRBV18	TGTGCCAGCTCAACTTCTCCCCTCTTCTACAATGAGCAGTTCTTC	CASSTSPLFYNEQFF
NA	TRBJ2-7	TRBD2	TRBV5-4	TGTGCCAGCAGCGCGGGGGGGGATAGCGGGAGTAACGACGAGCAGTACTTC	CASSAGGDSGSNDEQYF
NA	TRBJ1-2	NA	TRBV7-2	TGTGCCAGCAGCTTAGAATGGGGGGGGAGAGATGGCTACACCTTC	CASSLEWGGRDGYTF
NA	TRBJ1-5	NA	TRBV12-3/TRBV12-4	TGTGCCAGCAGTTCGCTACAGGGTCAGCCCCAGCATTTT	CASSSLQGQPQHF
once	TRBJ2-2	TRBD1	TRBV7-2	TGTGCCAGCAGCCAGACAGGGGTCACCGGGGAGCTGTTTTTT	CASSQTGVTGELFF
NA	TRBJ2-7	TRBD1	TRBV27	TGTGCCAGCAGTCAGGGGGCGCGGGCCTACGAGCAGTACTTC	CASSQGARAYEQYF
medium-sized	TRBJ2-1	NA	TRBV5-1	TGCGCCAGCAGCTTAGAGGGAGCCCCCTACAATGAGCAGTTCTTC	CASSLEGAPYNEQFF
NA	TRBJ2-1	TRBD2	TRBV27	TGTGCCAGCAGTTTACTTGGGACTAGCGGGGGTTACAATGAGCAGTTCTTC	CASSLLGTSGGYNEQFF
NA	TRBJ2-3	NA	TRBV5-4	TGTGCCAGCAGCTTGGAGGAGGGGACGCAGTATTTT	CASSLEEGTQYF
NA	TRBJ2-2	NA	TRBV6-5	TGTGCCAGTTCCGCCGGGCAGGGCCTCACCGGGGAGCTGTTTTTT	CASSAGQGLTGELFF
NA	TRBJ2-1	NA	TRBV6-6	TGTGCCAGCAGTTCGCCCGGCAATGAGCAGTTCTTC	CASSSPGNEQFF
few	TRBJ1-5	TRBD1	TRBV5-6	TGTGCCAGCAGCTCGGGACAGGGGAATCAGCCCCAGCATTTT	CASSSGQGNQPQHF